A selection of T cell receptor beta chains follows, all from one sample in a study of blood T cell repertoires in COVID-19. Repertoires were generated with immunoSEQ multiplex PCR, while TCRdb's copy carries only in-frame clones and drops some. The table records hundreds of thousands of clones, roughly 87% of them present only once. The specimen sequenced was peripheral blood. These receptors originate from a man aged 18 to 30 with COVID-19, enrolled during active disease. The CDR3 runs from the conserved cysteine through the conserved F or W. D genes are given only for firm matches. Rows give clone size only sometimes, using once, few, many, or a class for an expanded clone.

d_gene	j_gene	v_gene	abundance	CDR3nt	CDR3aa
TRBD1	TRBJ2-1	TRBV3-1/TRBV3-2	few	TGTGCCAGCAGCCAAGGGGACAGCTACAATGAGCAGTTCTTC	CASSQGDSYNEQFF
TRBD2	TRBJ2-7	TRBV18	-	TGTGCCAGCTCATCCTCTAGCGGGGAGAGCTCCTACGAGCAGTACTTC	CASSSSSGESSYEQYF
TRBD2	TRBJ2-3	TRBV7-2	-	TGTGCCAGCAGCTTTCCCTCGGGGGGGACAGATACGCAGTATTTT	CASSFPSGGTDTQYF
TRBD1	TRBJ2-7	TRBV7-9	-	TGTGCCAGCAGCTTACCCTACAGGGGATTAGGCGAGCAGTACTTC	CASSLPYRGLGEQYF
-	TRBJ2-1	TRBV23-1	-	TGCGCCAGCACCTCGGAGGGGCTAAACAATGAGCAGTTCTTC	CASTSEGLNNEQFF
-	TRBJ2-2	TRBV15	-	TGTGCCACCAGCACCCGCGGTTCGGTTATCGGGGAGCTGTTTTTT	CATSTRGSVIGELFF
-	TRBJ1-1	TRBV19	-	TGTGCCAGTAGAAATAGTAACACTGAAGCTTTCTTT	CASRNSNTEAFF
TRBD2	TRBJ2-5	TRBV6-6	-	TGTGCCAGCAGTCAAACACTACTAGCGGGAGGGCCCAGAGAGACCCAGTACTTC	CASSQTLLAGGPRETQYF
-	TRBJ1-5	TRBV7-9	-	TGTGCCAGCAGCTTTCGACACCCTAATCAGCCCCAGCATTTT	CASSFRHPNQPQHF
TRBD1	TRBJ1-6	TRBV7-9	-	TGTGCCAGCAGCCCAAACAGGGGACATCTCCACTTT	CASSPNRGHLHF
-	TRBJ2-2	TRBV18	-	TGTGCCAGCTCAACTACATCGAACACCGGGGAGCTGTTTTTT	CASSTTSNTGELFF
-	TRBJ2-2	TRBV7-9	-	TGTGCCAGCAGCCCGAACAGGAACACCGGGGAGCTGTTTTTT	CASSPNRNTGELFF
-	TRBJ1-4	TRBV5-1	-	TGCGCCAGCAGCAGAGGCGGAGTTAATGAAAAACTGTTTTTT	CASSRGGVNEKLFF
-	TRBJ2-5	TRBV5-1	-	TGCGCCAGCAGGTCTACAGGGGGGGCACAAGAGACCCAGTACTTC	CASRSTGGAQETQYF
-	TRBJ2-3	TRBV4-2	-	TGTGCCAGCACCTTAGGACATGGGGGCGCAGATACGCAGTATTTT	CASTLGHGGADTQYF
-	TRBJ2-3	TRBV19	-	TGTGCCAGTAGTACAGGAGCGGGCACAGATACGCAGTATTTT	CASSTGAGTDTQYF
-	TRBJ1-5	TRBV18	once	TGTGCCAGCCAAATGCACAGGGACAGCAATCAGCCCCAGCATTTT	CASQMHRDSNQPQHF
-	TRBJ1-3	TRBV9	-	TGTGCCAGCAGCCCTTCACTCAGGGGCTCTGGAAACACCATATATTTT	CASSPSLRGSGNTIYF
-	TRBJ1-2	TRBV6-5	-	TGTGCCAGCTCCCCGGACAAATCCTATGGCTACACCTTC	CASSPDKSYGYTF
-	TRBJ2-1	TRBV6-5	-	TGTGCCAGCCGAGAAAGCTCCTACAATGAGCAGTTCTTC	CASRESSYNEQFF
-	TRBJ1-4	TRBV6-2/TRBV6-3	-	TGTGCCAGCAGTCCCTCGGGCCGACTAGGGGTGGTGTTTTTT	CASSPSGRLGVVFF
-	TRBJ1-6	TRBV27	-	TGTGCCAGCAAATCGACAGTTTCGTCCTATAATTCACCCCTCCACTTT	CASKSTVSSYNSPLHF
TRBD2	TRBJ2-2	TRBV12-5	few	TGTGCTAGTGGTTTACGCCCGCTAGCGGGAGAAGGATCCGGGGAGCTGTTTTTT	CASGLRPLAGEGSGELFF
TRBD1	TRBJ1-2	TRBV2	-	TGTGCCAGCAGTTACAGGGGGCAAGGCTACACCTTC	CASSYRGQGYTF
TRBD1	TRBJ2-1	TRBV19	once	TGTGCCAGTAGTGGGACAGGGGGAATGTACAATGAGCAGTTCTTC	CASSGTGGMYNEQFF
-	TRBJ2-1	TRBV6-7	once	TGTGCCAGCAGGAAGGGACCAGGGGCCTACAATGAGCAGTTCTTC	CASRKGPGAYNEQFF
-	TRBJ1-2	TRBV6-4	-	TGTGCCAGCAGTGACTCGAAATTTGCGGGGACTAACTATGGCTACACCTTC	CASSDSKFAGTNYGYTF
TRBD1	TRBJ2-2	TRBV7-9	-	TGTGCCAGCAGCTTAGCCGAACAGGGGACCGGGGAGCTGTTTTTT	CASSLAEQGTGELFF
TRBD1	TRBJ1-1	TRBV27	once	TGTGCCAGTGGAGCCTGGGACAGACGGAACACTGAAGCTTTCTTT	CASGAWDRRNTEAFF
-	TRBJ2-7	TRBV6-5	-	TGTGCCAGCAGCCAAACAGGGTTTGGGGAGCAGTACTTC	CASSQTGFGEQYF
-	TRBJ2-4	TRBV13	once	TGTGCCAGCAGCCAGCAGGTCAAAAACATTCAGTACTTC	CASSQQVKNIQYF
-	TRBJ1-1	TRBV30	once	TGTGCCTGGACACTTGTGCTGAACACTGAAGCTTTCTTT	CAWTLVLNTEAFF
-	TRBJ2-7	TRBV27	-	TGTGCCAGCAGTTTCCGCCAGGACTACGAGCAGTACTTC	CASSFRQDYEQYF
TRBD1	TRBJ1-4	TRBV11-2	once	TGTGCCAGCACCACGACAGGGAATCGTGAAAAACTGTTTTTT	CASTTTGNREKLFF
-	TRBJ2-7	TRBV10-1	-	TGCGCCAGCAGTGTAGACACGGGGGAGCAGTACTTC	CASSVDTGEQYF
-	TRBJ2-7	TRBV7-9	-	TGTGCCAGCAGCCTCTCTCAGGGGCCGGGTGAGCAGTACTTC	CASSLSQGPGEQYF
-	TRBJ2-7	TRBV5-4	once	TGTGCCAGCAGCTTAGCACGGGAGCAGTACTTC	CASSLAREQYF